Presented here are 19 T cell receptor beta chains from one specimen sequenced in a study of blood T cell repertoires in COVID-19. Sequenced by immunoSEQ multiplex PCR; TCRdb stores in-frame clones only, minus some. The profile covers 140,000 to 150,000 clones, with 70% to 90% appearing a single time and over 1.5% taken by the ten largest. The specimen was peripheral blood. Receptor source: a man in his sixties or seventies with acute or convalescent COVID-19.

The V call is TRBV4-2, the J call TRBJ2-2, with 7 bases that match TRBD2. J lost 3 bases, V lost 0 bases, and 4 bases had no gene match. The CDR3 runs to 16 residues. Germline V CDR1 and CDR2: LGHNA, YNFKEQ. The CDR3 protein is CASSQDTSADTGELFF. CDR3 nucleotides: TGTGCCAGCAGCCAAGATACTAGCGCGGACACCGGGGAGCTGTTTTTT.

The chain couples TRBV9 to TRBJ2-1; D perhaps matches TRBD2 (5 bases). The CDR3 runs 13 residues. CDR1 is SGDLS and CDR2 is YYNGEE in the germline V gene. V dropped 3 bases and J dropped 14 bases, with 18 bases sitting between them. The CDR3 region is CASSARLSSEEFF. The CDR3 nucleotides read TGTGCCAGCAGCGCCCGTCTCTCTTCGGAGGAGTTCTTC.

The chain employs TRBV5-4 and TRBJ2-5; 11 bases map to TRBD2. This CDR3 has 16 amino acids. CDR1 SGHNT and CDR2 YYREEE come from the germline V gene (reference sequence). V lost 0 bases, J lost 2 bases, and 3 bases stayed unmatched. The CDR3 bases are TGTGCCAGCAGCTTGGCCCCTAGCGGGGGGCAAGAGACCCAGTACTTC. Protein: CASSLAPSGGQETQYF.

This chain links TRBV18 with TRBJ1-5, with 8 nucleotides matching TRBD1. Germline V gives CDR1 KGHSH, CDR2 LQKENI. V shed 6 bases and J 3 bases; nucleotides not matched to a gene: 7. The CDR3 extends over 15 amino acids. DNA of the CDR3: TGTGCCAGCTCTAAGAGCAGGGGGCTCAATCAGCCCCAGCATTTT. This codes for CASSKSRGLNQPQHF.

This clone was picked up one time. The same CDR3 also results from other DNA sequences found in this sample. The rearrangement joins TRBV6-5 to TRBJ1-1; a possible D gene is TRBD1 (5 bases). V was shortened by 8 bases and J by 2 bases, with 12 bases between the two germline ends. Germline CDR1 and CDR2: MNHEY and SVGAGI. The CDR3 is 13 amino acids. CDR3 loop: CASSLGGNTEAFF. DNA of the CDR3: TGTGCCAGCTCCTTGGGGGGTAACACTGAAGCTTTCTTT.

V and J are TRBV24-1 and TRBJ2-1, with TRBD2 identical over 10 bases. This CDR3 region has 16 residues. Trimming took 1 base from V and 6 from J; bases not matched to a gene: 5. CDR1 and CDR2 (germline): KGHDR, SFDVKD. This CDR3 reads CATSDFESSGSNEQFF. The CDR3 DNA is TGTGCCACCAGTGATTTTGAGTCTAGCGGGAGCAATGAGCAGTTCTTC.

The CDR3 loop reads CASSVEVGDTQYF. CDR3 nucleotides: TGTGCCAGCAGTGTGGAGGTCGGAGATACGCAGTATTTT. The chain links TRBV2 to TRBJ2-3; a possible D gene is TRBD2 (5 bases). V lost 4 bases and J lost 5, with 10 bases in between. There are 13 residues in the CDR3. Germline values: CDR1 SNHLY, CDR2 FYNNEI.

The chain employs TRBV5-5 and TRBJ1-4; D might be TRBD1 (6 bases). CDR3 size: 14 residues. CDR1 and CDR2 from the germline V gene are SGHKS and YYEKEE (reference sequence). Trimming took 2 bases from V and 5 from J, leaving 10 bases between them. CDR3 nucleotide sequence: TGTGCCAGCAGCTTTTACAGGGAGAATGAAAAACTGTTTTTT. Protein sequence: CASSFYRENEKLFF.

This chain links TRBV27 with TRBJ1-4; no firm D call. Germline V gene lookup returns CDR1 MNHEY and CDR2 SMNVEV (reference sequence). This CDR3 is built from 14 residues. V was shortened by 4 bases and J by 8 bases, with 14 bases between the two germline ends. CDR3 nucleotide sequence: TGTGCCAGCAGTTGGTTTGGAGGAGGAGAAAAACTGTTTTTT. It is translated as CASSWFGGGEKLFF.

The chain recombines TRBV7-2 with TRBJ1-5; the match to TRBD1 covers 8 bases. CDR3 length: 15 residues. Losses at the gene ends were 1 base for V and 1 base for J; bases not matched to a gene: 0. Germline V gives CDR1 SGHTA, CDR2 FQGNSA. CDR3 bases: TGTGCCAGCAGCTTAGGACAGGGGAGCAATCAGCCCCAGCATTTT. It is translated as CASSLGQGSNQPQHF.

This clone came up once. This chain connects TRBV5-4 to TRBJ2-3; 11 bases are a match to TRBD1. CDR1 and CDR2 from the germline V gene are SGHNT and YYREEE (reference sequence). The length of the CDR3 is 15 residues. V shed 4 bases, J shed 4 bases, and the junction held 5 bases outside the gene matches. This chain's CDR3 is CASSRTGGVADTQYF. CDR3 coding DNA: TGTGCCAGCAGCCGGACAGGGGGCGTCGCAGATACGCAGTATTTT.

The chain combines TRBV19 with TRBJ2-7; D not certain. Germline lookup yields CDR1 LNHDA and CDR2 SQIVND (reference sequence). The length of the CDR3 is 15 residues. V lost 2 bases, J lost 5 bases, and 16 bases lay in between. CDR3 coding DNA: TGTGCCAGTAGTATAACGACAATACCATCCCACGAGCAGTACTTC. Translating it yields CASSITTIPSHEQYF.

This chain joins TRBV3-1 (or the pseudogene TRBV3-2) and TRBJ1-5; 7 bases fit TRBD1. This CDR3 has 19 residues. Germline V gene data show CDR1 as LGHDT and CDR2 as YNNKEL (reference sequence). With 4 bases clipped from V and 2 bases from J, the junction kept 17 bases outside the gene matches. This CDR3 is CASSLTRARQGAGNQPQHF. Here the CDR3 DNA reads TGTGCCAGCAGCCTCACCCGCGCAAGACAGGGCGCGGGCAATCAGCCCCAGCATTTT.

The rearrangement links TRBV28 to TRBJ1-1; 7 bases match TRBD1. This CDR3 comprises 13 residues. Germline V CDR1 and CDR2: MDHEN, SYDVKM. J lost 11 bases, V lost 4 bases, and 10 bases had no gene match. CDR3 amino acids: CASSSGTDPKAFF. In DNA, the CDR3 is TGTGCCAGCAGTTCGGGGACAGACCCCAAGGCTTTCTTT.

This clone has a single count. The V and J genes are TRBV18 and TRBJ1-4; 7 bases align to TRBD1. Losses at the gene ends were 4 bases for V and 6 bases for J; bases not matched to a gene: 8. CDR3 length: 15 amino acids. Germline CDR1 reads KGHSH; CDR2 reads LQKENI. This CDR3 is CASSLRQGTDEKLFF. The CDR3 nucleotides are TGTGCCAGCTCACTGCGACAGGGAACCGATGAAAAACTGTTTTTT.

About this clone itself: At one end the junction does not follow the germline gene, possibly because of a read error. V usage is TRBV24-1 and J usage is TRBJ2-5, with 8 bases matching TRBD1. Germline-derived CDR1 and CDR2 are KGHDR and SFDVKD. The CDR3 runs to 15 residues. The CDR3 coding sequence is TGTGCCACCAGTGCTTTGGACAGGGCGAAAGAGACCCAGTACTTC. Protein product: CATSALDRAKETQYF.

On this clone: This specimen includes other DNA sequences encoding the same CDR3. The CDR3 region is CASSYRTEQETQYF. CDR3 coding DNA: TGTGCCAGCAGTTATCGGACAGAACAAGAGACCCAGTACTTC. The rearrangement uses TRBV6-5 and TRBJ2-5; tentatively, D is TRBD1 (6 bases). The CDR3 totals 14 residues. Trimming pared 3 bases from V and 2 bases from J, leaving 10 bases between. Germline V lookup: CDR1 MNHEY, CDR2 SVGAGI.

The gene calls are TRBV11-2 and TRBJ1-1; D remains ambiguous. The CDR3 has 15 residues. V lost 5 bases, J lost 2 bases, and 15 bases lay in between. Germline V gene data show CDR1 as SGHAT and CDR2 as FQNNGV. CDR3 in DNA: TGTGCCAGCAGCGGCCGGGATCGAAGAAACACTGAAGCTTTCTTT. Translated, it gives CASSGRDRRNTEAFF.

The rearrangement uses TRBV10-3 and TRBJ1-2, with 7 bases fitting TRBD1. V trimming: 7 bases; J trimming: 2 bases; junction bases outside the gene matches: 10. CDR3 length equals 15 residues. Germline-derived CDR1 and CDR2 are ENHRY and SYGVKD. The CDR3 here is CAIKGAQAINYGYTF. DNA of the CDR3: TGTGCCATCAAGGGGGCACAAGCTATCAACTATGGCTACACCTTC.